This paragraph covers one TCR beta chain sequence. Its antigen is not identified. TCRdb independently ran MiXCR on the 5' RACE reads; one entry per CDR3 protein. Of more than 250,000 distinct CDR3 sequences listed, 16% are singletons. The data derive from a study of T-cell memory formation after mild COVID-19. On the study more broadly: TCR clusters were mostly donor specific. Whole-study results and caveats: The study detected some responding clones in pre-infection memory, suggesting cross-reactive memory joined.

This CDR3 is built from 13 residues. Looked up from germline, CDR1 is SNHLY and CDR2 is FYNNEI. V lost 7 bases and J lost 3; bases outside the gene matches: 4. This clonotype was sampled from a man aged 18 to 29 who had mild COVID-19 (a few samples of this study predate the infection). Cell type and time point are not known. This chain connects TRBV2 to TRBJ2-5; 8 bases agree with TRBD1. The sample comprised PBMCs or a T cell subset sorted from them (not recorded which). In nucleotides, the CDR3 is TGTGCCAGCACCTCAGGGGGCGAAGAGACCCAGTACTTC. Its translation is CASTSGGEETQYF. Variable domain in full (rest from reference TRBV2 and TRBJ2-5): EPEVTQTPSHQVTQMGQEVILRCVPISNHLYFYWYRQILGQKVEFLVSFYNNEISEKSEIFDDQFSVERPDGSNFTLKIRSTKLEDSAMYFCASTSGGEETQYFGPGTRLLVL.